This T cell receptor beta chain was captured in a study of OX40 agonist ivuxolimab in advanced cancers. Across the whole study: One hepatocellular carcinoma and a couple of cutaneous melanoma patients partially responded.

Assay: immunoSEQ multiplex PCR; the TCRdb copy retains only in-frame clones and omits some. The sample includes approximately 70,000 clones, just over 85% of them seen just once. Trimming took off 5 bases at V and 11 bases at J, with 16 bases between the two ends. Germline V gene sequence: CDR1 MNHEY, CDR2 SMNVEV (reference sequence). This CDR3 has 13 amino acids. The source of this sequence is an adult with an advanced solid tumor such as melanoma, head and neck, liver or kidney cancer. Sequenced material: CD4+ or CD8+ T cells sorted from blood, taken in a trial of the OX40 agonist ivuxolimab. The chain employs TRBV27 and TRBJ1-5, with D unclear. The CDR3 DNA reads TGTGCCAGCAGTCCAGCTATCCTCGGGACCCAGCATTTT. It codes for CASSPAILGTQHF.